This T cell receptor (beta chain) stems from a study of blood T cells in healthy people across ages (dated by TCRdb to between 2015 and 2016). Study-level background: In model experiments, template switching captured roughly one uniquely barcoded TCR beta cDNA molecule for every two T cells. To track age-related changes in TCR beta repertoire diversity, the study relied on deep sequencing normalized with unique cDNA molecular identifiers. The donors were divided into four age groups: young (average around 15 years), middle-aged (approximately 41), aged (approximately 62) and long-lived (about 80). Donors of different ages were randomly distributed across sequencing lanes to avoid experimental bias. Two additional independent replicas of 1 million unique cDNA reads from the same blood draw were analyzed for two donors (one aged 18 to 30 and one aged 80 or older). Broader findings and caveats from the paper: Because profiling used bulk unsorted PBMCs, naive and antigen-experienced compartments could not be compared conclusively. A strong correlation was found between observed TCR beta diversity and the percentage of naive T cells measured by flow cytometry. As age increased, observed TCR beta diversity per million T cells dropped in a roughly linear way, and a significant reduction was already evident by age 40. Total diversity estimates from one million sequenced T cells were considered lower bounds and underestimates. Because the CMV infection status of the donors was unknown, age-related changes in expanded clonotypes may potentially have been confounded. Compared with the aged group, the long-lived group had more naive CD4+ T cells, fewer expanded clones and increased TCR diversity, a pattern suggesting age selection.

Library construction relied on 5' RACE. TCRdb shows the sequencer as Illumina HiSeq 2500. A second roughly 6 to 12 cycle PCR used a sample-barcoded 5' primer and a J-beta primer mix. A template-switch 5' adaptor carrying 12 random nucleotides introduced a unique molecular identifier onto each TCR beta cDNA molecule. Each sample yielded at least 2.5 million CDR3-containing paired-end reads. First-strand cDNA was synthesized from all RNA with the Mint cDNA synthesis kit, primed by a TRBC-specific oligonucleotide. After uracil-DNA glycosylase treatment, a first 18-cycle PCR used universal primers M1SS and BC2_uni_R on all cDNA. The paper's processing steps were these. For normalization, 1 million high-quality reads, each with a distinct molecular identifier, were randomly selected from each sample. Instead of being binned into consensus sequences, reads with shared molecular identifiers were discarded. MiTCR, run with a Q25 quality threshold and the strictest error-elimination algorithm, handled CDR3 identification, clonotype clustering and error correction. A nonparametric unseen species model with Euler transformation was used to estimate a lower bound on total TCR beta diversity. TCRdb applied fastp at Q25 and MiXCR to the public reads, then kept only in-frame beta chains. Each record represents a unique CDR3 protein, reported with the most common genes and DNA among its rows. The authors' filters were not applied to this entry. The sample has 1.5 million or so distinct CDR3 sequences on record, approximately 42% of them singletons. The ten largest clones add up to roughly 8.2% of the sample.

The roughly 39 donors, aged about 6 to 95 years, were systemically healthy Caucasian individuals from Russia. Around 10 milliliters of peripheral blood were collected from each donor into EDTA-treated Vacutainer tubes. Ficoll-Paque density-gradient centrifugation was used to isolate PBMCs, with at least 6.5 million per sample. Trizol reagent was used to extract total RNA from the PBMCs, yielding at least 5 micrograms per sample. Naive CD45RAhigh/CD27high T cell percentages were measured by flow cytometry on a PBMC aliquot from every donor. As encoded in the germline V gene (reference sequence), CDR1 is SEHNR while CDR2 is FQNEAQ. Cut back by 6 bases and 0 bases, the V and J ends lie 10 bases apart. Measured from the cysteine to the phenylalanine, the CDR3 is 14 residues long. Only the CDR3 region is kept as DNA, spanning 42 bases read in frame from base 1. A few counts support this clonotype. No cognate antigen has been identified for it. Base qualities were left out, and no much larger clone turns up one base away.

The TCR was taken from a woman aged 18-29 years in good health. Sequencing used blood. The chain is made from TRBV7-9 and TRBJ2-3; the D gene is not confidently resolved. The CDR3 protein sequence reads: CASSEKSSTDTQYF. The DNA is TGTGCCAGCAGTGAGAAGTCTAGCACAGATACGCAGTATTTT.